The clone carrying this T cell receptor beta chain was seen at least ten times. This CDR3 is 16 amino acids long. The germline V and J ends were trimmed by 0 bases and 0 bases, with 12 bases remaining between them. Per the germline V gene, CDR1 is SGHRS and CDR2 is YFSETQ. The diagnostic basis comprised clinical symptoms, serum thyroxine and TRAb, thyroid ultrasound and orbital computed tomography. Amplified regions were TCR beta CDR3 sequences from RNA transcripts. An initial round of RT-PCR targeting the TCR CDR3 relied on the HTBI primer set. TCRdb analysed the multiplex PCR reads with MiXCR anew, one entry per CDR3 protein. Found here are more than 350,000 distinct CDR3 sequences, 12% to 15% of them singletons; the top ten hold about 20%. The source of the sample is a study of T cells in Graves' hyperthyroidism and ophthalmopathy.

Sequenced input: blood. The clonotype originates from a woman in her fifties or sixties with Graves' ophthalmopathy. The rearrangement links TRBV5-1 to TRBJ1-1; D is uncertain. As DNA, the CDR3 is TGCGCCAGCAGCTTGGCCGGTATTTATATGAACACTGAAGCTTTCTTT. Protein sequence: CASSLAGIYMNTEAFF.